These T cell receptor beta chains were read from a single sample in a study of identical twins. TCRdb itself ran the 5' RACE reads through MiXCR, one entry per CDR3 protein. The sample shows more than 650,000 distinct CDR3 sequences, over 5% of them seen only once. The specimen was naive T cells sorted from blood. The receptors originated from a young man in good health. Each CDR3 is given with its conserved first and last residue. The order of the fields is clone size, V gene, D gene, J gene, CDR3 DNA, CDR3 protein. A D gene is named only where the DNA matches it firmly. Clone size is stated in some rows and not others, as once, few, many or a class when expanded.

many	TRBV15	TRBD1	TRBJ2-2	TGTGCCACCAGCAGCCACAGGGGGTGGACCGGGGAGCTGTTTTTT	CATSSHRGWTGELFF
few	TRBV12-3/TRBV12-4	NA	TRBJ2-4	TGTGCCAGCAGTTTATCGCTAGCCAAAAACATTCAGTACTTC	CASSLSLAKNIQYF
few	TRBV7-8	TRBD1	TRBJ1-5	TGTGCCAGCAGCTTAGCGTGGAGGAGGGGGCGCCGGGATGATTTGGCCCAGCATTTT	CASSLAWRRGRRDDLAQHF
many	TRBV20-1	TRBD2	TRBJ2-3	TGCAGTGCCGGTATTCTAGCGGGAGGAGATACGCAGTATTTT	CSAGILAGGDTQYF
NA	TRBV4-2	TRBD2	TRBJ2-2	TGTGCCAGCAGGGGGGTGGGGACTAGCAGGACCGGGGAGCTGTTTTTT	CASRGVGTSRTGELFF
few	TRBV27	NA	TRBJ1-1	TGTGCCAGCAGTTTATTGGGGGGCGGTGAAGCTTTCTTT	CASSLLGGGEAFF
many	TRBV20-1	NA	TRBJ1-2	TGCAGTGCCCTGGACAGATTCTATGGCTACACCTTC	CSALDRFYGYTF
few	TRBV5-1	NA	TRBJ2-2	TGCGCCAGCAGCACCACCATTGGAGGGAGGAACACCGGGGAGCTGTTTTTT	CASSTTIGGRNTGELFF
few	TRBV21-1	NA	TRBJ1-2	TGTGCCAGCAGCAAAGCTCCAGGGTTGATAAACTATGGCTACACCTTC	CASSKAPGLINYGYTF
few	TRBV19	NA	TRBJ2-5	TGTGCCAGTAGTATACGAGTCCACGAGACCCAGTACTTC	CASSIRVHETQYF
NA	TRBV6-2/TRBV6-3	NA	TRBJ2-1	TGTGCCATTAGGGGCTCCTACAATGTGCAGTTCTTC	CAIRGSYNVQFF
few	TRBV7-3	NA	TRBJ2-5	TGTGCCAGCAGCTTAACCGGGGCCCCGGGGACCCAGTACTTC	CASSLTGAPGTQYF
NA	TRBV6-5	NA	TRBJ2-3	TGTGCCAGCAGTTACACGGACAGCACAGATACGCAGTATTTT	CASSYTDSTDTQYF
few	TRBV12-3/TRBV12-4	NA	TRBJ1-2	TGTGCCAGCAGTTTTGACACCATCTATGGCTACACCTTC	CASSFDTIYGYTF
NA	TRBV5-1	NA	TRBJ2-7	TGCGCCAGCAGCCCCACCCGGACAACACTAACCTACGAGCAGTACTTC	CASSPTRTTLTYEQYF
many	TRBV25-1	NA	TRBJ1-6	TGTGCCAGCAGTGTTGGAGCCACAGGGATTTCACCCCTCCACTTT	CASSVGATGISPLHF
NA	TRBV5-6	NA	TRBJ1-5	TGTGCCAGCAGCAGGACGACAGGACGGGGGAATCAGCCCCAGCATTTT	CASSRTTGRGNQPQHF
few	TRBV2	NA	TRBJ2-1	TGTGCCAGCAGAGGGTCTCAGTTCAATGAGCAGTTCTTC	CASRGSQFNEQFF
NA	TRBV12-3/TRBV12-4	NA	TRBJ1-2	TGTGCCAGCAGTTTAGCGCCGGGTTCTAACTATGGCTACACCTTC	CASSLAPGSNYGYTF
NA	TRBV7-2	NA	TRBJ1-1	TGTGCCAGCAGCCCGCTCCAGGGCACTGAAGCTTTCTTT	CASSPLQGTEAFF
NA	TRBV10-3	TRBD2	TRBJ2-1	TGTGCCATCAGCCTGACTAGCGGGATATCAAATGAGCAGTTCTTC	CAISLTSGISNEQFF
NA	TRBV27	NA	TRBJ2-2	TGTGCCAGCCGGTCGAAACTATGGGGGGAGCTGTTTTTT	CASRSKLWGELFF
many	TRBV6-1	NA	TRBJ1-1	TGTGCCAGCAGTGCTCAGGCGGACACTGAAGCTTTCTTT	CASSAQADTEAFF
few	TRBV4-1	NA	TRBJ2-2	TGCGCCAGCAGCCAAGAGAACTCCTATGGAGAGCTGTTTTTT	CASSQENSYGELFF
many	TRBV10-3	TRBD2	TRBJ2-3	TGTGCCATCAGTGAGTCGGGGGGGACTAGCACAGATACGCAGTATTTT	CAISESGGTSTDTQYF
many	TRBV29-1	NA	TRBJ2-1	TGCAGCGTCGCACTCATGATTGACAATGAGCAGTTCTTC	CSVALMIDNEQFF
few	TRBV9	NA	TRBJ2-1	TGTGCCAGCAGCGTAACTTTGTCGGACCTAAACTACAATGAGCAGTTCTTC	CASSVTLSDLNYNEQFF
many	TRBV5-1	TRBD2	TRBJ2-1	TGCGCCAGCAGCGGACTAGCGGGAGTATTAAATGAGCAGTTCTTC	CASSGLAGVLNEQFF
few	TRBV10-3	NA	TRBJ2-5	TGTGCCATCAGTGGCCCTACAATTGAGACCCAGTACTTC	CAISGPTIETQYF
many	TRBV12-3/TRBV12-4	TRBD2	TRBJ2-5	TGTGCCAGCAGTCCCCCCGGGACTAGCAAAGAGACCCAGTACTTC	CASSPPGTSKETQYF
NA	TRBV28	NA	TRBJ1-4	TGTGCCAGCGGTGCCGGGACCGGGGTCGAAAAACTGTTTTTT	CASGAGTGVEKLFF
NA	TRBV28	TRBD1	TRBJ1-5	TGTGCCAGCAGCCGGGACAGGGAGGGCAATCACCCCCAGCATTTT	CASSRDREGNHPQHF
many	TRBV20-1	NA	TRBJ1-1	TGCAGTGCTAGCCCAGGGAACACTGAAGCTTTCTTT	CSASPGNTEAFF
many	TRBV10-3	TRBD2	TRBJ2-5	TGTGCCATCAGTTCCAAGCGGGAGTTGTTAGAGACCCAGTACTTC	CAISSKRELLETQYF
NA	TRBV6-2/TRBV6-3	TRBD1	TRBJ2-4	TGTGCCAGCAGTTACGAGATACAGGGGGCGACTAGGCTAGCCAAAAACATTCAGTACTTC	CASSYEIQGATRLAKNIQYF
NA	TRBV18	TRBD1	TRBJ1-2	TGTGCCAGCTCACCACCGGGACAGGGGCAGGGCTACACCTTC	CASSPPGQGQGYTF
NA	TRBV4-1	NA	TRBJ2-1	TGCGCCAGCAGCCAAGAAGTAGGCTCCTTTGGCGAGCAGTTCTTC	CASSQEVGSFGEQFF
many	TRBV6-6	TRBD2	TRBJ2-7	TGTGCCGTTCTAGCGGGAGGGGACTACGAGCAGTACTTC	CAVLAGGDYEQYF
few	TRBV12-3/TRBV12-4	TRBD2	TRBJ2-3	TGTGCCAGCAGTTTAGTTTCCCGCGGGAGGGTTTCAGATACGCAGTATTTT	CASSLVSRGRVSDTQYF
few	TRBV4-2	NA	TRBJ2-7	TGTGCCAGCAGCCAAGGGCCAGCGGAGTGGTACGAGCAGTACTTC	CASSQGPAEWYEQYF
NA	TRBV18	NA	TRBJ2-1	TGTGCCAGCTCACCCTATGAGGACAGATACAATGAGCAGTTCTTC	CASSPYEDRYNEQFF
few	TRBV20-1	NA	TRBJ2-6	TGCAGTGCTAGCAATACTGAGGTCTCTGGGGCCAACGTCCTGACTTTC	CSASNTEVSGANVLTF
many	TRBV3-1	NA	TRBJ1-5	TGCGCCAGCAGCCAAGGATCGGGCAATCAGCCCCAGCATTTT	CASSQGSGNQPQHF
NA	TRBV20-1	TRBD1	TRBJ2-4	TGCAGTGCTAGAGCGACAGGGGGCATAGCCAAAAACATTCAGTACTTC	CSARATGGIAKNIQYF
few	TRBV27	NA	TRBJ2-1	TGTGCCAGCACCCCCGGAGGTCCCTACAATGAGCAGTTCTTC	CASTPGGPYNEQFF
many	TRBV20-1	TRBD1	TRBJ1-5	TGCAGTGCTAAAAGACAGGGCTTCGGTCAGCCCCAGCATTTT	CSAKRQGFGQPQHF
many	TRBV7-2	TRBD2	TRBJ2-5	TGTGCCAGCAGCTTAAGGCTAGCGGGGTTCCAAGAGACCCAGTACTTC	CASSLRLAGFQETQYF
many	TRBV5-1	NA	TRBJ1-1	TGCGCCAGCAGCTTGGATACAGCTCTGAACACTGAAGCTTTCTTT	CASSLDTALNTEAFF
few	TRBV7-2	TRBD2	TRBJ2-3	TGTGCCAGCAGCTACAGGACTAGCGGGACAGATACGCAGTATTTT	CASSYRTSGTDTQYF